The T cell receptor (beta chain) described here comes from a study of T cells in tuberculosis. Sorting used thawed, overnight-rested PBMC stained with anti-CD3, a viability dye and GMM-loaded CD1B tetramer. CD1B tetramers were loaded with Rhodococcus equi-derived C32 glucose monomycolate. Germline CDR1 and CDR2: SEHNR and FQNEAQ (reference sequence). The J segment lost 3 bases and the V segment lost 4 bases, leaving 6 bases of the junction unmatched. This CDR3 region has 15 residues. Assay used: immunoSEQ multiplex PCR; TCRdb lists only in-frame clones, some missing. The sample includes 70,000 to 95,000 clones, approximately 90% of them seen just once.

The V gene is TRBV7-9, the J gene TRBJ1-2; 9 bases line up with TRBD1. The sequenced sample consisted of CD1b-GMM tetramer-negative cells sorted from PBMCs. The sequence came from an adult woman with latent tuberculosis. CDR3 in DNA: TGTGCCAGCAGCTCAACAGGGGGCGCGTACTATGGCTACACCTTC. Translation: CASSSTGGAYYGYTF.